This entry concerns a single TCR beta chain. The data stem from a study of blood T cell repertoires in COVID-19. Study context: The cDNA or gDNA used as material had been derived from T cells, B-cell-depleted T cells, or PBMCs.

Clones were read by immunoSEQ multiplex PCR, and TCRdb kept only the in-frame ones, dropping some. The sample includes about 64,000 clones, more than 75% of them seen just once. Germline V gene data show CDR1 as LGHNT and CDR2 as FRNRAP. The J segment lost 1 base and the V segment lost 3 bases, leaving 5 bases of the junction unmatched. CDR3 length equals 17 residues. This TCR derives from a man in his fifties or sixties with active COVID-19. Specimen: peripheral blood. The V and J genes are TRBV12-5 and TRBJ2-3, with 12 bases that match TRBD2. The CDR3 DNA sequence: TGTGCTAGTGGTTTCACCACTAGCGGGAGGCGCACAGATACGCAGTATTTT. It encodes CASGFTTSGRRTDTQYF.